The clone carrying this T cell receptor (beta chain) was detected only once. Its target is not known. Per the germline V gene, CDR1 is LNHNV and CDR2 is YYDKDF (reference sequence). The germline V and J ends were trimmed by 1 base and 2 bases, with 14 bases remaining between them. The length of the CDR3 is 17 residues. Libraries were prepared by immunoSEQ multiplex PCR; TCRdb keeps only in-frame clonotypes and omits some of them. The table has 180,000 or so clones, around nine tenths seen once. The sample belongs to a study of T cell responses to AZD1222 COVID-19 vaccine. Study overall: Doses given second, at about 4 or about 12 weeks, were pooled. Findings of the study overall: Clonal diversity was possibly underestimated; the donors were predominantly white British and more often female. Every sample of the repertoires postdated the peak T cell response. Spike-specific TCRs gained breadth and depth after people received two AZD1222 doses.

The starting material was peripheral blood, obtained on day 0 of AZD1222 vaccination. This clonotype originated in an adult in good health. The chain employs TRBV15 and TRBJ2-2; a possible D gene is TRBD2 (6 bases). CDR3 coding DNA: TGTGCCACCAGCAGAGCCGTAACGGGAGATAACACCGGGGAGCTGTTTTTT. It translates to CATSRAVTGDNTGELFF.